This T cell receptor beta chain came from a study of blood T cell repertoires in COVID-19. Study-level information: Both acute and convalescent COVID-19 samples were obtained from the United States, Italy and Spain.

Original handling: For nucleated cells, counts were estimated from reference gene primer amplification. The assay was immunoSEQ multiplex PCR, and TCRdb's table has in-frame clones only and misses some. V, J and clone size reflect that table, while D and trimming were determined from the DNA. The sample has around 250,000 clones, nearly 90% seen once. The clonotype comes from a woman aged 40 to 55 who had recovered from COVID-19. The specimen was peripheral blood.

This chain's CDR3 is CASSQESLAPLRNEQFF. CDR3 nucleotide sequence: TGCGCCAGCAGCCAAGAAAGCCTAGCCCCTCTACGCAATGAGCAGTTCTTC. The chain links TRBV4-3 to TRBJ2-1; a possible D gene is TRBD2 (5 bases). The CDR3 length is 17 residues. The V end was cut by 0 bases, the J end by 6 bases, with 18 bases between. Looked up from germline, CDR1 is LGHNA and CDR2 is YSLEER.